This T cell receptor (beta chain) was sequenced for a study of CD8 T cells in ankylosing spondylitis. Study results and caveats: In synovial fluid and blood from reactive arthritis, some motif variants were previously reported. For ankylosing spondylitis blood, a TCR beta motif of seven to nine highly homologous variants appeared characteristic. There was reportedly significant enrichment of clones that were disease-linked in matched ankylosing spondylitis synovial fluid.

TCRdb re-derived calls from the 5' RACE reads in MiXCR, one entry per CDR3 protein. The sample has some 250,000 distinct CDR3 sequences, around 10% seen once. Germline assignment: CDR1 SNHLY and CDR2 FYNNEI. The CDR3 is 18 amino acids. The ends were cut back, 0 bases at V and 0 bases at J, with 15 bases in the middle. In the case of this clonotype: What it binds is not known.

The sequence derives from a male donor with ankylosing spondylitis or in good health (not recorded which). The sequencing input was blood, either unsorted or a sorted T cell fraction (not recorded which). The rearrangement joins TRBV2 to TRBJ2-4; D unclear. CDR3 residues: CASSEALIAALAKNIQYF. In nucleotides, the CDR3 is TGTGCCAGCAGTGAAGCGCTGATAGCAGCTCTAGCCAAAAACATTCAGTACTTC.